A selection of T cell receptor beta chains follows, all from one sample in a study of blood T cells in healthy people across ages. TCRdb reprocessed the 5' RACE reads with MiXCR, giving one entry per CDR3 protein. The sample lists approximately 810,000 distinct CDR3 sequences; under 35% were seen once. Source material: blood. These receptors originate from a woman older than 75 in good health. Each CDR3 is given with its conserved first and last residue. A D gene is named only where the DNA matches it firmly. Size is omitted from some rows. Given values are once, few, many or a class for expanded clones.

>many|NA|TRBJ2-1|TRBV6-5
TGTGCCAGCAGTTACCGCGGGACTCCCTCCTACAATGAGCAGTTCTTC
CASSYRGTPSYNEQFF
>few|NA|TRBJ1-6|TRBV28
TGTGCCAGCAGTATGGGGTATTCACCCCTCCACTTT
CASSMGYSPLHF
>many|NA|TRBJ1-5|TRBV20-1
TGCAGTGCTAGCGGGCAGCTCAATCAGCCCCAGCATTTT
CSASGQLNQPQHF
>NA|TRBD1|TRBJ1-1|TRBV25-1
TGTGCCAGCAGTGACGCAGGGGGGTACACTGAAGCTTTCTTT
CASSDAGGYTEAFF
>few|TRBD1|TRBJ2-2|TRBV24-1
TGTGCCCCCTTAGAGGGGGACAGGGAGGAGGAAGGCTCCGGGGAGCTGTTTTTT
CAPLEGDREEEGSGELFF
>many|TRBD1|TRBJ2-7|TRBV6-1
TGTGCCAGCGCCGTTGACAGGGTGGGTGAGCAGTACTTC
CASAVDRVGEQYF
>many|NA|TRBJ1-6|TRBV10-1
TGCGCCAGCAGTGCACCGGGACAAAATTCACCCCTCCACTTT
CASSAPGQNSPLHF
>NA|NA|TRBJ1-2|TRBV10-2
TGCGCCAGCAGGGAGTCAGGCACTAACTATGGCTACACCTTC
CASRESGTNYGYTF
>many|TRBD2|TRBJ2-5|TRBV7-2
TGTGCCAGCAGCTTCGGAAGCGGGGCGCAGTACTTC
CASSFGSGAQYF
>many|NA|TRBJ2-1|TRBV20-1
TGCAGTGCTGACGGACTGGGTGAGCAGTTCTTC
CSADGLGEQFF
>many|TRBD1|TRBJ2-7|TRBV7-2
TGTGCCAGTACAGGGGACCCCTACGAGCAGTACTTC
CASTGDPYEQYF
>once|TRBD1|TRBJ2-2|TRBV15
TGTGCCACCAGCAGAGATAGCCCACAGGGGTGGAACACCGGGGAGCGGTTTTTT
CATSRDSPQGWNTGERFF
>NA|TRBD2|TRBJ2-3|TRBV10-1
TGCGCCGGCAGCCCGGGAGGGGACACGCAGTATTTT
CAGSPGGDTQYF
>many|NA|TRBJ2-1|TRBV28
TGTGCCAGCAAGGACGATGAGCAGTTCTTC
CASKDDEQFF
>NA|NA|TRBJ2-1|TRBV3-1
TGTGCCAGCAGCCAAGGCTTAACCACCTACAATGAGCAGTTCTTC
CASSQGLTTYNEQFF
>NA|TRBD2|TRBJ2-2|TRBV3-1
TGTGCCAGCAGCCGGTGGACTAGCGGGGGGGCCGGGGAGCTGTTTTTT
CASSRWTSGGAGELFF
>many|TRBD1|TRBJ2-5|TRBV20-1
TGCAGTACAATCCGTCCCCGGGACAGGGGAATGGAGACCCAGTACTTC
CSTIRPRDRGMETQYF
>many|TRBD1|TRBJ2-7|TRBV20-1
TGCAGTGCTAGTCGCCCGGGACAGCCCTACGAGCAGTACTTC
CSASRPGQPYEQYF
>many|NA|TRBJ1-2|TRBV12-3/TRBV12-4
TGTGCCAGCAGCGTTTCATCTTCTAACTATGGCTACACCTTC
CASSVSSSNYGYTF
>many|TRBD1|TRBJ2-7|TRBV20-1
TGCAGTGCTAGGCACAGGGGATTTCCCTACGAGCAGTACTTC
CSARHRGFPYEQYF
>NA|TRBD2|TRBJ2-7|TRBV7-2
TGTGCCAGCAGCGCCGGGACTAGCGGTACCTACGAGCAGTACTTC
CASSAGTSGTYEQYF
>NA|NA|TRBJ1-3|TRBV15
TGTGCCACCAGCAGAGATAAGACGGAGTCGGGAAACACCATATATTTT
CATSRDKTESGNTIYF
>few|TRBD2|TRBJ2-5|TRBV13
TGTGCCAGCAGCCCTCGACTAGCGGGGGGCCAAGAGACCCAGTACTTC
CASSPRLAGGQETQYF
>NA|NA|TRBJ1-4|TRBV7-9
TGTGCCAGCAGCTTAGACGTCAAAAAACTGTTTTTT
CASSLDVKKLFF